The source of this T cell receptor beta chain is a study of blood T cell repertoires in COVID-19. For the study at large: Samples of COVID-19 (acute and convalescent) were obtained from the United States, Italy and Spain. T cells, B-cell-depleted T cells, or PBMCs supplied cDNA or gDNA.

As originally analysed: Reference gene primer amplification yielded estimated nucleated cell counts. Assay used: immunoSEQ multiplex PCR; TCRdb lists only in-frame clones, some missing. V, J and clone size are those of that table, while D and trimming were read from the DNA. The sample lists over 150,000 clones, around three quarters occurring once. Germline lookup yields CDR1 SGHRS and CDR2 YFSETQ. The CDR3 is 14 residues long. The germline V and J ends were trimmed by 3 bases and 1 base, with 9 bases remaining between them. This chain links TRBV5-1 with TRBJ2-3; a possible D gene is TRBD1 (6 bases). The source material was peripheral blood. The TCR sequence derives from an elderly man with acute or convalescent COVID-19. CDR3 bases: TGCGCCAGCAGCTATACAGGGCGCACAGATACGCAGTATTTT. As protein: CASSYTGRTDTQYF.